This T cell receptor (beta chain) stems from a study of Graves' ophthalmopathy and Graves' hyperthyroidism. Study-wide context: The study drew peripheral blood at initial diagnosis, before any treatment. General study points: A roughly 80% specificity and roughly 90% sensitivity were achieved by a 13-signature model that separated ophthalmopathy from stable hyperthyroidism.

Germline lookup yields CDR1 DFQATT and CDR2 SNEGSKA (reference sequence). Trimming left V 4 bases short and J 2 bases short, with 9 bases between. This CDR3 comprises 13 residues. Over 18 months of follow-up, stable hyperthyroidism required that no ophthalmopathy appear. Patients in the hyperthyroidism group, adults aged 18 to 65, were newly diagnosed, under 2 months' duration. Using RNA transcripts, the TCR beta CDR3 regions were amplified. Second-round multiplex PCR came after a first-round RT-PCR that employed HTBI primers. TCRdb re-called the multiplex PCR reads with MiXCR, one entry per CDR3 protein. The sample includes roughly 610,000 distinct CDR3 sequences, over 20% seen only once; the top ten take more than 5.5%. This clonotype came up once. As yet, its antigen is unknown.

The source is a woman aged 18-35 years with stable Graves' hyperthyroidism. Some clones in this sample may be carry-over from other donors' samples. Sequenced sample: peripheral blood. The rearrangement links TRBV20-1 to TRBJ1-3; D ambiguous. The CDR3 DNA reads TGCAGTGCTAACGTCAAAGCTGGAAACACCATATATTTT. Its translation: CSANVKAGNTIYF.